The 16 T cell receptor beta chains below all came from one sample that was sequenced in a study of OX40 agonist ivuxolimab in advanced cancers. The protocol used for the library was the immunoSEQ multiplex PCR assay. Held by TCRdb, this immuneACCESS table contains in-frame sequences only and omits some clones. Under half of the omission traces to an unresolved V gene where checked; the cause of the rest is unknown. Within this sample are 25,000 to 35,000 clones, with about four fifths of them counted one time only. The ten largest clones add up to 20% to 25% of the sample. The sequences come from CD4+ or CD8+ T cells sorted from blood, collected in a trial of the OX40 agonist ivuxolimab. The receptors stem from an adult with an advanced solid tumor such as melanoma, head and neck, liver or kidney cancer.

This chain joins TRBV6-4 and TRBJ2-2; 8 nucleotides match TRBD2. CDR3 length: 14 residues. J gave up 4 bases and V 4 bases, and 2 bases lay outside the gene matches. Germline CDR1 is MRHNA and CDR2 is SNTAGT. CDR3 DNA: TGTGCCAGCAGTGTGAGCGGGGGCACCGGGGAGCTGTTTTTT. Its translation is CASSVSGGTGELFF.

The chain joins TRBV27 to TRBJ2-7; TRBD1 agrees at 7 bases. The CDR3 covers 13 residues. V shed 6 bases, J shed 2 bases, and the junction held 4 bases outside the gene matches. Looked up from germline, CDR1 is MNHEY and CDR2 is SMNVEV (reference sequence). CDR3: CASRGGYPYEQYF. In DNA form, the CDR3 reads TGTGCCAGCAGAGGGGGCTACCCCTACGAGCAGTACTTC.

The J gene is TRBJ2-1, the V gene TRBV6-1, with 8 bases lining up with TRBD1. The CDR3 extends over 13 amino acids. J lost 7 bases, V lost 6 bases, and 5 bases had no gene match. CDR1 and CDR2 from the germline V gene are MNHNS and SASEGT. The CDR3 DNA sequence: TGTGCCAGCAGGAGGGACAGGACAAATGAGCAGTTCTTC. Its protein product is CASRRDRTNEQFF.

This sequence joins TRBV4-3 and TRBJ1-2, with D possibly TRBD1 on 5 matching bases. Germline lookup yields CDR1 LGHNA and CDR2 YSLEER. Trimming stripped 0 bases from V and 8 bases from J, with 16 bases between. The CDR3 has 15 residues. Written as DNA, the CDR3 is TGCGCCAGCAGCCAAGATCCAGGGCCTGCCTTGGGCTACACCTTC. Translating it yields CASSQDPGPALGYTF.

This clone has only one observation. In DNA form, the CDR3 reads TGTGCCAGTAGTATTCGGCCTTGGGGTTACGAGCAGTACTTC. It yields the protein CASSIRPWGYEQYF. The chain couples TRBV19 to TRBJ2-7; D unclear. The V gene lost 3 bases and the J gene lost 4 bases, with 13 bases spanning the gap. Looked up from germline, CDR1 is LNHDA and CDR2 is SQIVND (reference sequence). The CDR3 contains 14 residues.

The genes are TRBV21-1 and TRBJ2-4; no DNA check was done on the table's D call, TRBD2. TRBV21-1 is annotated as a pseudogene. This CDR3 has 19 residues. The DNA for the CDR3 is TGTGCCAGCAGCAACCATCGGGGGGCTATATCTCTAGCCAAAAACATTCAGTACTTC. It yields the protein CASSNHRGAISLAKNIQYF.

J is TRBJ2-7 and V is TRBV19; 7 bases fit TRBD1. The CDR3 is 14 residues long. Germline CDR1 and CDR2: LNHDA and SQIVND (reference sequence). Trimming at V came to 3 bases and at J to 4 bases, leaving 6 bases not matched to a gene. The CDR3 bases are TGTGCCAGTAGTATGGTGACAGGGCAGTACGAGCAGTACTTC. It specifies CASSMVTGQYEQYF.

The chain has TRBV29-1 and TRBJ1-1; 8 nucleotides line up with TRBD1. This CDR3 is 13 amino acids long. J lost 0 bases, V lost 8 bases, and 5 bases had no gene match. Germline V gene data show CDR1 as SQVTM and CDR2 as ANQGSEA. Written as DNA, the CDR3 is TGCAGCACCAGGACAGGGATGAACACTGAAGCTTTCTTT. This codes for CSTRTGMNTEAFF.

The J gene is TRBJ1-3, the V gene TRBV2; TRBD1 agrees at 8 bases. V trimming: 7 bases; J trimming: 0 bases; junction bases outside the gene matches: 8. This CDR3 spans 16 amino acids. Germline V gives CDR1 SNHLY, CDR2 FYNNEI. CDR3: CASIPGTGFSGNTIYF. CDR3 nucleotide sequence: TGTGCCAGCATACCCGGGACAGGTTTCTCTGGAAACACCATATATTTT. Based on the CDR3 plus reference TRBV2 and TRBJ1-3, the full variable domain is EPEVTQTPSHQVTQMGQEVILRCVPISNHLYFYWYRQILGQKVEFLVSFYNNEISEKSEIFDDQFSVERPDGSNFTLKIRSTKLEDSAMYFCASIPGTGFSGNTIYFGEGSWLTVV.

The CDR3 region is CASSVTFTYEQYF. CDR3 bases: TGCGCCAGCAGCGTAACGTTTACCTACGAGCAGTACTTC. The chain links TRBV4-1 to TRBJ2-5; D is undetermined. The tail of the sequence fits TRBJ2-7 better, so the J call may be wrong. CDR3 length equals 13 residues. In germline, CDR1 is MGHRA, CDR2 YSYEKL.

Remarks on this clone: The sample has other DNA sequences that encode this CDR3 too. This sequence joins TRBV6-5 and TRBJ2-7; 7 bases match TRBD1. CDR1 is MNHEY and CDR2 is SVGAGI in the germline V gene. The CDR3 is made up of 15 amino acids. The junction had 4 bases not matched to a gene; V was cut back by 0 bases and J by 2 bases. The CDR3: CASSYSRQGTYEQYF. For the CDR3, the DNA is TGTGCCAGCAGTTACTCGAGACAGGGAACCTACGAGCAGTACTTC.

The chain carries TRBV10-3 and TRBJ1-1; a weak D match, TRBD1 (5 bases). The germline V gene encodes CDR1 ENHRY and CDR2 SYGVKD. V lost 3 bases and J lost 7, with 15 bases in between. The CDR3 has 14 residues. The CDR3 bases are TGTGCCATCAGTGACTTCGGGACCAGAATTGAAGCTTTCTTT. This translates into CAISDFGTRIEAFF.

This rearrangement joins TRBV27 to TRBJ2-7, with TRBD1 matching over 11 bases. Unmatched junction bases numbered 5, after V lost 6 bases and J lost 1 base. The CDR3 sequence is 15 residues long. Germline CDR1 reads MNHEY; CDR2 reads SMNVEV (reference sequence). CDR3 bases: TGTGCCAGCAGCGCCGGGACAGGGGGGTCCTACGAGCAGTACTTC. Amino acid sequence: CASSAGTGGSYEQYF.

J is TRBJ2-1 and V is TRBV4-1, with D perhaps TRBD2 (6 bases). The germline CDR1 and CDR2 sequences are MGHRA and YSYEKL. Between the trimmed V and J ends, which lost 1 base and 4 bases, there was a span of 14 bases. CDR3 size: 16 residues. The CDR3 nucleotides read TGCGCCAGCAGCCAAGGTGGGGGGAGCGGGTACAATGAGCAGTTCTTC. Translated: CASSQGGGSGYNEQFF.

DNA of the CDR3: TGTGCCAGCCGTCAGATTTCCAGAGAGACCTTC. Translation gives CASRQISRETF. The chain couples TRBV5-8 to TRBJ1-2; no firm D call. This CDR3 contains 11 residues. V was shortened by 7 bases and J by 14 bases, with 18 bases between the two germline ends. Germline CDR1 reads SGHTS; CDR2 reads YDEGEE.

The gene calls are TRBV6-1 and TRBJ2-1; the D call may be TRBD1 or TRBD2 (5 bases each). The germline gives CDR1 MNHNS, CDR2 SASEGT. The CDR3 covers 15 residues. V was cut by 7 bases and J by 10 bases, with 23 bases left in between. CDR3 nucleotide sequence: TGTGCCAGCACTCTGGGATGGGGACCACTAAACGAGCAGTTCTTC. Amino acids: CASTLGWGPLNEQFF.